This TCR beta chain is from a study of T cell repertoires in cytomegalovirus infection. Study-wide points: Ex vivo responses were dominated by HLA-C-restricted CMV-specific TCR beta clonotypes. The cumulative frequency of public TCR beta families distinguished individuals who carried CMV together with the relevant HLA.

Germline assignment: CDR1 SGHVS and CDR2 FNYEAQ. CDR3 size: 18 residues. Deletions cut 2 bases from V and 0 bases from J, with 17 bases between. As regards this clonotype: As yet, its antigen is unknown.

One entry per CDR3 protein, called by TCRdb with MiXCR from the reads. The table shows about 200,000 distinct CDR3 sequences, with roughly 9% occurring only once. This receptor was taken from a human donor in good health (CMV status not recorded). Some clones in this sample may be carry-over from other donors' samples. Sequences were obtained from PBMCs. The gene calls are TRBV7-6 and TRBJ2-1; tentatively, D is TRBD1 (5 bases). CDR3 bases: TGTGCCAGCAGCTTACTAGATCCACAGGCGAGCTCCTACAATGAGCAGTTCTTC. It yields the protein CASSLLDPQASSYNEQFF.